This entry features one T cell receptor beta chain sequence. Antigen: not known. The data are from a study of OX40 agonist ivuxolimab in advanced cancers. Sequencing was performed with immunoSEQ multiplex PCR; in TCRdb, only in-frame clones are kept and a portion is missing. The sample yields 70,000 to 85,000 clones, 88% seen once. Points from the study as a whole: The antigen specificity of the peripheral T cells (those that were expanded) was not determined.

Per germline, CDR1 SQVTM and CDR2 ANQGSEA. V lost 7 bases to trimming and J lost 10 bases, with 16 bases between them. The length of the CDR3 is 12 residues. This chain uses TRBV29-1 with TRBJ1-4; possibly TRBD1 for D (6 bases). The TCR was taken from an adult with an advanced solid tumor such as melanoma, head and neck, liver or kidney cancer. The specimen was CD4+ or CD8+ T cells sorted from blood, collected in a trial of the OX40 agonist ivuxolimab. CDR3 region: CSAEGGDGKLFF. For the CDR3, the DNA is TGCAGCGCTGAGGGGGGGGACGGAAAACTGTTTTTT.